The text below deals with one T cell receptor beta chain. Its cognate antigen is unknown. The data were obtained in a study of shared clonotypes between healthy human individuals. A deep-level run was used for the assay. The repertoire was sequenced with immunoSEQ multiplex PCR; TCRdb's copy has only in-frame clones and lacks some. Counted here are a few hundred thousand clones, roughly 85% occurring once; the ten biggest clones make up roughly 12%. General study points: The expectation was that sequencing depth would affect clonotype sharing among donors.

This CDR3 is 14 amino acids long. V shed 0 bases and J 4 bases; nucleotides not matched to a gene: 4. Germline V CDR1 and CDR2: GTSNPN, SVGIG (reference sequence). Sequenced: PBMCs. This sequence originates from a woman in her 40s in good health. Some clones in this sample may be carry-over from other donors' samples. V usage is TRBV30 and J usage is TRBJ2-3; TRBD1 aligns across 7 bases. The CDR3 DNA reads TGTGCCTGGAGTGTAGGGACAGAAGCAGATACGCAGTATTTT. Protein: CAWSVGTEADTQYF.